This T cell receptor beta chain was recovered during a study of shared clonotypes between healthy human individuals. Germline V gene lookup returns CDR1 LNHDA and CDR2 SQIVND (reference sequence). V lost 3 bases and J 5 bases, leaving 17 bases between the germline ends. The CDR3 totals 16 residues. Positively selected for CCR7, the CD45RO-negative cells used as naive CD8 cells excluded terminally differentiated effector memory CD45RA+ cells. Clones were sequenced by immunoSEQ multiplex PCR, and TCRdb holds only the in-frame ones, with some missing. The top ten clones hold 0.3% of a sample with about 580,000 clones, roughly 98% of them seen once.

The chain carries TRBV19 and TRBJ2-1; D remains ambiguous. The material sequenced was naive CD8+ T cells sorted from blood. This clonotype was obtained from a man younger than 40 in good health. In nucleotides, the CDR3 is TGTGCCAGTAGTATCGAGTTAGCCCACGCCCACAATGAGCAGTTCTTC. Encoded protein: CASSIELAHAHNEQFF.